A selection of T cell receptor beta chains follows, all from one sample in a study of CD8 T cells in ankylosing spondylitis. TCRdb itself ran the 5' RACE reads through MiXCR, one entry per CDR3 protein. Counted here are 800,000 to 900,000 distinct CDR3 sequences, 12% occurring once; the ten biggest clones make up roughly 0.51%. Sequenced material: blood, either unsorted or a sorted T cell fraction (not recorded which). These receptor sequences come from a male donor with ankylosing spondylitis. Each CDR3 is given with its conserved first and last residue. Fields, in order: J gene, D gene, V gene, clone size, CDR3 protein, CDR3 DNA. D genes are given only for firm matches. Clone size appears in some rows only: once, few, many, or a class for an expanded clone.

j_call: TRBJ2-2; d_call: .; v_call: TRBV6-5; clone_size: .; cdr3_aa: CASSTSDRSNTGELFF; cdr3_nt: .
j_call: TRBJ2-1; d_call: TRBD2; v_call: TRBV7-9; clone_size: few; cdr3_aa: CASSFHGLAGGTEQFF; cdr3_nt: TGTGCCAGCAGCTTCCATGGACTAGCGGGAGGGACGGAGCAGTTCTTC
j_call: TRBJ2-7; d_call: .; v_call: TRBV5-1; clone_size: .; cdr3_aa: CASSTPSYEQYF; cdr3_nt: TGCGCCAGCAGCACTCCTTCCTACGAGCAGTACTTC
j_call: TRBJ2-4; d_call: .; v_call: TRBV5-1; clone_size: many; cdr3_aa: CASSLERDIQYF; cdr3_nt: TGCGCCAGCAGCTTGGAGAGGGACATTCAGTACTTC
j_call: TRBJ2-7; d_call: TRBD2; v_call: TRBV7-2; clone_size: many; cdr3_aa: CASSLTSGGYEQYF; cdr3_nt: TGTGCCAGCAGCTTGACTAGCGGGGGCTACGAGCAGTACTTC
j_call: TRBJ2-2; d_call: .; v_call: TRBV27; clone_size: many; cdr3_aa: CASSSHGTGELFF; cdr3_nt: TGTGCCAGCAGTTCCCATGGAACCGGGGAGCTGTTTTTT
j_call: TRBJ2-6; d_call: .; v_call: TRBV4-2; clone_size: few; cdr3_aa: CASSQGASSGANVLTF; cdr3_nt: TGTGCCAGCAGCCAAGGCGCCAGCTCTGGGGCCAACGTCCTGACTTTC
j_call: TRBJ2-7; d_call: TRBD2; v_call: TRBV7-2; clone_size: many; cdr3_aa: CASSLGTSGRNEQYF; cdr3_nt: TGTGCCAGCAGCTTAGGGACTAGCGGGAGGAACGAGCAGTACTTC
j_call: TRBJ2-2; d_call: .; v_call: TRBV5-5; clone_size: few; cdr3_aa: CASSPALPRGTGELFF; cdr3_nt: TGTGCCAGCAGCCCGGCCCTACCGCGGGGCACCGGGGAGCTGTTTTTT
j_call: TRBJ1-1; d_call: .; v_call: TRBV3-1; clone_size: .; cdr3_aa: CASSLPGQMNTEAFF; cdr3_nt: TGTGCCAGCAGCCTCCCGGGCCAGATGAACACTGAAGCTTTCTTT
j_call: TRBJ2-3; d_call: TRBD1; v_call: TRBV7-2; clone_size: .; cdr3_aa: CARGDRAADTQYF; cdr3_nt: TGTGCCAGGGGGGACAGGGCGGCAGATACGCAGTATTTT
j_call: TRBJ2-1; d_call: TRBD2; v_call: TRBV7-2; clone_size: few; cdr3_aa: CASSLMAGRSHEQFF; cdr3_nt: TGTGCCAGCAGCTTAATGGCCGGGAGGAGCCATGAGCAGTTCTTC
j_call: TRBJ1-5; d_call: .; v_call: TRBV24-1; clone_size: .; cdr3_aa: CATSEGGRPQHF; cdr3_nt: TGTGCCACCAGTGAGGGAGGGCGGCCCCAGCATTTT
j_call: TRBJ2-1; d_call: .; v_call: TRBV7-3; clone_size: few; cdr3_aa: CASSTRAFNEQFF; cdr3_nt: TGTGCCAGCAGCACTAGGGCATTCAATGAGCAGTTCTTC
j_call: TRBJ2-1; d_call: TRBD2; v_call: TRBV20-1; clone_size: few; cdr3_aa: CSATGSGGHGSYNEQFF; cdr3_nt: TGCAGTGCTACGGGGAGCGGGGGGCACGGGTCCTACAATGAGCAGTTCTTC
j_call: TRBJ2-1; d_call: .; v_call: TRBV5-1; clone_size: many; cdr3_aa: CASSLGATGNEQFF; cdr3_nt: TGCGCCAGCAGCTTGGGTGCCACCGGTAATGAGCAGTTCTTC
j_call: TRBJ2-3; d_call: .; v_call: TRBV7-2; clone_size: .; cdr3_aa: CASTGGSTDTQYF; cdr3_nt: TGTGCCAGCACCGGTGGTAGCACAGATACGCAGTATTTT
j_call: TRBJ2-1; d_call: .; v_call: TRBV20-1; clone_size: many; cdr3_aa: CSARESRGVGNEQFF; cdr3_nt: TGCAGTGCTAGAGAATCCAGGGGAGTTGGCAATGAGCAGTTCTTC
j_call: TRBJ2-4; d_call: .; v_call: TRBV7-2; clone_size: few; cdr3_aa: CASSLVLEAKNIQYF; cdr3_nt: TGTGCCAGCAGCCTGGTTTTGGAAGCCAAAAACATTCAGTACTTC
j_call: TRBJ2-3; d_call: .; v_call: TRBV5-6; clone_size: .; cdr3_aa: CASSLFVGVTDTQYF; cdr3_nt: TGTGCCAGCAGCTTATTCGTCGGGGTCACAGATACGCAGTATTTT
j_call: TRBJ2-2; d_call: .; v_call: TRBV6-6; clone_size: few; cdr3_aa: CASSYSGRELFF; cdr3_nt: TGTGCCAGCAGTTACTCGGGCAGGGAGCTGTTTTTT
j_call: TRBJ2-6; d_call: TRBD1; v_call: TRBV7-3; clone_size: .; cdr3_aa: CASSPRGQELYSGANVLTF; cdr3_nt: TGTGCCAGCAGCCCCCGAGGACAGGAACTTTACTCTGGGGCCAACGTCCTGACTTTC
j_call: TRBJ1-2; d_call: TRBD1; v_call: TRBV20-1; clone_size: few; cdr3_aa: CSAAFGTGLYYGYTF; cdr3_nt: TGCAGTGCTGCCTTTGGGACAGGGTTATACTATGGCTACACCTTC
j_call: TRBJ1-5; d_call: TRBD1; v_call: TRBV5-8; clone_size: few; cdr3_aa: CASSPMRTGGNQPQHF; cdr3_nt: TGTGCCAGCAGCCCAATGCGGACAGGAGGCAATCAGCCCCAGCATTTT
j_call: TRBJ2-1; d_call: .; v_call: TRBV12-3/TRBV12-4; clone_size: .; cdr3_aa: CASSSARGLTYNEQFF; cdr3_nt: TGTGCCAGCAGTTCGGCTCGGGGGCTAACCTACAATGAGCAGTTCTTC
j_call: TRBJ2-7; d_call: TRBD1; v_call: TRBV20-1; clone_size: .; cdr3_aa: CSARVSRQGQGGEQYF; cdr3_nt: TGCAGTGCTAGAGTCTCTCGACAGGGACAGGGTGGCGAGCAGTACTTC
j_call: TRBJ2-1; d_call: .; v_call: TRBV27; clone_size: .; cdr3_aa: CASRRTEPYNEQFF; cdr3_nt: TGTGCCAGCCGGCGGACAGAGCCCTACAATGAGCAGTTCTTC
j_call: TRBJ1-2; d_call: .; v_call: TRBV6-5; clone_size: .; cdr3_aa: CASSYSIGDRSGYTF; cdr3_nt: TGTGCCAGCAGTTACTCGATTGGGGATCGGTCTGGCTACACCTTC
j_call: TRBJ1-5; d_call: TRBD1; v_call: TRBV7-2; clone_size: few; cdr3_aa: CASSWDRAQPQHF; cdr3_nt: TGTGCCAGCAGCTGGGACAGGGCCCAGCCCCAGCATTTT
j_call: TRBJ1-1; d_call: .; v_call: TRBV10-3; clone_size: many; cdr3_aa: CAISEPQTLEAFF; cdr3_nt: TGTGCCATCAGTGAGCCCCAGACCCTTGAAGCTTTCTTT
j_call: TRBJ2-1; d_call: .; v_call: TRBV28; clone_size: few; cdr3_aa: CASSTNNEQFF; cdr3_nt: TGTGCCAGCAGTACGAACAATGAGCAGTTCTTC
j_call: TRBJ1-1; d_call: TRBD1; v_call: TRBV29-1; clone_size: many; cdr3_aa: CSTYGTGGRMDTEAFF; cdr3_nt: TGCAGCACTTATGGGACAGGGGGCAGGATGGACACTGAAGCTTTCTTT
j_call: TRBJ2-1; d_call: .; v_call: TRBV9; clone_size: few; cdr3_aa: CASSATGTKYNEQFF; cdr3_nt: TGTGCCAGCAGCGCGACCGGGACAAAATACAATGAGCAGTTCTTC
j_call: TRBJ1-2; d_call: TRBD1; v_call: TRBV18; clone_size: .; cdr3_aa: CASSPGTGDRGYTF; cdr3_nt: TGTGCCAGCTCACCAGGGACAGGGGATCGAGGCTACACCTTC